This T cell receptor beta chain appears in the sequencing data of a study of cytomegalovirus exposure and HLA in healthy donors (TCRdb year 2017). With regard to the full study: The roughly 700 repertoires of the first cohort and the roughly 120 validation repertoires were produced on the same platform, according to a later analysis. The study was designed to test whether signatures of past pathogen exposure could be identified by cataloging public T cell receptors. A separate validation cohort of over a hundred different subjects was used in addition to the roughly 700-subject first cohort. The study combined high-throughput TCR immunosequencing, statistical association of individual TCRs with disease status, and machine learning to predict cytomegalovirus infection status.

Trimming takes 6 bases off V and 7 bases off J; junction bases not matched to a gene: 12. The germline V gene specifies SNHLY as CDR1 and FYNNEI as CDR2. The CDR3 runs 16 amino acids, cysteine and phenylalanine included. The read is trimmed to its CDR3 DNA, 48 bases read in frame from base 1. The paper as a whole reports these results and caveats: The authors suggested that the approach could potentially be extended to other disease states and immunological phenotypes. In the study, some 180 TCR beta chains were listed as associated with cytomegalovirus. All 120 or so repertoires were used to score co-occurrence in the validation cohort in a later analysis, because that analysis had no HLA typing for the cohort. In both the original and validation cohorts, the classifier was reported to diagnose cytomegalovirus status with high specificity and sensitivity. Most TCR sequences were seen in very few donors, while some public TCRs were found in many individuals. In a later analysis, TCRs clustered in the first cohort were found to also tend to co-occur in the roughly 130 validation repertoires, with 94% of cluster scores above 0. Three of the identified cytomegalovirus-associated TCR beta chains were confirmed in vitro to be specific for cytomegalovirus antigens.

The donors were included in the validation cohort of over a hundred subjects, a group kept apart from the approximately 700-subject first cohort. Comments on this clone: This receptor's antigen is unknown. There are no base qualities to consult, and no much larger clone falls within one base.

The library was produced with the immunoSEQ multiplex PCR assay. The original methods were these. A statistical classification framework was built to diagnose cytomegalovirus status from the catalog of TCR beta chain sequences. Entries here come from immuneACCESS through TCRdb and include only in-frame sequences with V and J called. Some clones fail to appear in such tables; in the studies checked, an unresolved V gene covers under half of the shortfall, and the cause of the remainder is unknown. Clone size and V and J calls were adopted from that table, with D and trimming inferred from the DNA. Within this sample are some 170,000 clones, with about nine tenths of them counted one time only. The ten most abundant clones make up around 10% of the sample.

The TCR was taken from a woman younger than 35 in good health and CMV-seropositive. Here the chain combines TRBV2 and TRBJ1-4; the central 9 bases match TRBD1. Input material: PBMCs. The DNA is as follows: TGTGCCAGCAGGGTAGGACAGGGGTTTTCGAGTGAAAAACTGTTTTTT. Protein translation: CASRVGQGFSSEKLFF.